Below are 29 T cell receptor beta chains sequenced from a single sample in a study of blood T cell repertoires in COVID-19. Sequenced by immunoSEQ multiplex PCR; TCRdb stores in-frame clones only, minus some. The repertoire has almost 200,000 clones, roughly three quarters of them found once; the top ten carry roughly 5.6%. Sequencing used peripheral blood. The origin of the receptors is a woman aged 40-49 years with COVID-19, enrolled during active disease.

This chain joins TRBV30 and TRBJ2-6; 9 bases align to TRBD1. Trimming at V came to 5 bases and at J to 4 bases, leaving 15 bases not matched to a gene. The CDR3 runs 18 residues. The germline gives CDR1 GTSNPN, CDR2 SVGIG (reference sequence). DNA of the CDR3: TGTGCCTGGGGGTCCCCGGGACAGGGAACAGCAGGGGCCAACGTCCTGACTTTC. This sequence encodes CAWGSPGQGTAGANVLTF.

The chain links TRBV3-1 (or the pseudogene TRBV3-2) to TRBJ2-1, with 9 bases lining up with TRBD1. J lost 14 bases, V lost 4 bases, and 6 bases had no gene match. CDR1 and CDR2 (germline): LGHDT, YNNKEL (reference sequence). This CDR3 is 12 amino acids long. CDR3 in DNA: TGTGCCAGCAGCCCGGGGACAGGGCGGGAGTTCTTC. This encodes CASSPGTGREFF.

V and J are TRBV7-5 and TRBJ1-2; the table calls TRBD1, which could not be checked here. TRBV7-5 is classified as a pseudogene. The CDR3 has 17 amino acids. CDR3 in amino acids: CVRSSNAGTASNYGYTF. DNA of the CDR3: TGTGTCAGAAGCTCAAACGCCGGGACAGCTTCTAACTATGGCTACACCTTC.

The chain joins TRBV7-3 to TRBJ2-1; TRBD2 might be the D (6 bases). The germline CDR1 and CDR2 sequences are SGHTA and FQGTGA. The ends were cut back, 5 bases at V and 10 bases at J, with 12 bases in the middle. The CDR3 covers 12 residues. The CDR3 sequence: CASSPGRGEQFF. The CDR3 DNA sequence: TGTGCCAGCAGCCCAGGGCGGGGAGAGCAGTTCTTC.

The chain joins TRBV19 to TRBJ2-6; D ambiguous. Germline V gene sequence: CDR1 LNHDA, CDR2 SQIVND (reference sequence). The CDR3 is 14 residues long. Trimming took off 4 bases at V and 3 bases at J, with 7 bases between the two ends. CDR3 coding DNA: TGTGCCAGTAGTAGCCGGGTTGGGGCCAACGTCCTGACTTTC. Translating gives CASSSRVGANVLTF.

The J gene is TRBJ1-1, the V gene TRBV7-2; 8 bases agree with TRBD1. The CDR3 contains 16 residues. In germline, CDR1 is SGHTA, CDR2 FQGNSA. The V and J ends lost 4 bases and 4 bases, in that order; junction bases with no gene match: 11. The CDR3 sequence is CASSSAPTGAGTEAFF. DNA of the CDR3: TGTGCCAGCAGCTCTGCACCGACAGGGGCAGGCACTGAAGCTTTCTTT.

The chain combines TRBV5-6 with TRBJ2-2; D is possibly TRBD2 (7 bases). The germline CDR1 and CDR2 sequences are SGHDT and YYEEEE. V was shortened by 3 bases and J by 3 bases, with 15 bases between the two germline ends. The CDR3 totals 16 residues. CDR3 residues: CASSSRGRGYTGELFF. CDR3 nucleotide sequence: TGTGCCAGCAGCTCGCGGGGGCGAGGATACACCGGGGAGCTGTTTTTT.

This clone was seen a single time. The rearrangement links TRBV11-3 to TRBJ2-3; tentative D call: TRBD2 (5 bases). The length of the CDR3 is 15 residues. The germline CDR1 and CDR2 sequences are SGHNT and YENEEA. Trimming left V 4 bases short and J 2 bases short, with 13 bases between. The CDR3 is CASSYGLGFTDTQYF. In DNA, the CDR3 is TGTGCCAGCAGCTACGGACTGGGTTTCACAGATACGCAGTATTTT.

This clone appeared once. This chain uses TRBV24-1 with TRBJ2-3; tentatively, D is TRBD2 (6 bases). With 5 bases removed from V and 4 bases from J, the gap between germline ends came to 12 bases. Per the germline V gene, CDR1 is KGHDR and CDR2 is SFDVKD. The CDR3 consists of 14 residues. CDR3 sequence reads: CATSVRGLPDTQYF. The CDR3 nucleotides are TGTGCCACCAGTGTCAGAGGACTACCAGATACGCAGTATTTT.

The rearrangement joins TRBV10-3 to TRBJ2-7; D perhaps matches TRBD1 (6 bases). The ends were cut back, 6 bases at V and 5 bases at J, with 8 bases in the middle. CDR3 length: 11 residues. Germline CDR1 reads ENHRY; CDR2 reads SYGVKD. CDR3 region: CAIRDSNEQYF. CDR3 nucleotides: TGTGCCATCAGGGACAGTAACGAGCAGTACTTC.

This clone came up many times. The DNA of the CDR3 is TGTGCCAGCAGCCTGACAGGGCCGCAGTCACCCCTCCACTTT. Its protein product is CASSLTGPQSPLHF. The chain combines TRBV9 with TRBJ1-6, with 7 nucleotides matching TRBD1. Trimming at V came to 4 bases and at J to 10 bases, leaving 8 bases not matched to a gene. Germline-derived CDR1 and CDR2 are SGDLS and YYNGEE. The CDR3 extends over 14 amino acids. Full variable domain (missing parts from reference TRBV9 and TRBJ1-6): DSGVTQTPKHLITATGQRVTLRCSPRSGDLSVYWYQQSLDQGLQFLIQYYNGEERAKGNILERFSAQQFPDLHSELNLSSLELGDSALYFCASSLTGPQSPLHFGNGTRLTVT.

The genes are TRBV7-9 and TRBJ2-5, with D perhaps matching TRBD2 (6 bases). The CDR3 spans 17 residues. V shed 3 bases and J shed 2 bases, with 19 bases lying between them. CDR1 and CDR2 (germline): SEHNR, FQNEAQ (reference sequence). The CDR3 loop reads CASSFTAGLPPQETQYF. The CDR3 coding sequence is TGTGCCAGCAGCTTTACAGCCGGACTACCACCTCAAGAGACCCAGTACTTC.

The gene calls are TRBV11-2 and TRBJ1-2; D gene ambiguous. Germline values: CDR1 SGHAT, CDR2 FQNNGV. The CDR3 totals 18 residues. V was cut by 2 bases and J by 8 bases, with 27 bases left in between. CDR3 amino acids: CASSLLSGPGDGPFGYTF. CDR3 in DNA: TGTGCCAGCAGCTTACTTTCGGGTCCCGGGGATGGCCCGTTCGGCTACACCTTC.

The chain uses TRBV29-1 and TRBJ1-1; a weak D match, TRBD1 (6 bases). V was shortened by 4 bases and J by 5 bases, with 11 bases between the two germline ends. CDR1 and CDR2 from the germline V gene are SQVTM and ANQGSEA. The CDR3 is 12 amino acids. CDR3 in DNA: TGCAGCGTTGTAAGGGGGTGGACTGAAGCTTTCTTT. Its translation: CSVVRGWTEAFF.

The gene calls are TRBV27 and TRBJ2-7, with 7 bases that match TRBD2. CDR1 MNHEY and CDR2 SMNVEV come from the germline V gene (reference sequence). J lost 2 bases, V lost 0 bases, and 13 bases had no gene match. The CDR3 has 18 amino acids. CDR3 nucleotide sequence: TGTGCCAGCAGTTTATCGGGGGGGGACGTAGGTTGGGCCTACGAGCAGTACTTC. Protein sequence: CASSLSGGDVGWAYEQYF.

The chain carries TRBV5-6 and TRBJ2-7, with TRBD2 matching over 11 bases. The germline gives CDR1 SGHDT, CDR2 YYEEEE. This CDR3 is 14 amino acids long. The V segment lost 10 bases and the J segment 7 bases; nucleotides outside the gene matches: 13. CDR3 amino acids: CAGPGTSGPWEQYF. As DNA, the CDR3 is TGTGCCGGACCAGGGACTAGCGGTCCCTGGGAGCAGTACTTC.

The CDR3 loop is CASSVDSLNYGYTF. CDR3 nucleotides: TGTGCCAGCAGCGTAGACAGCCTTAACTATGGCTACACCTTC. The rearrangement uses TRBV9 and TRBJ1-2; D remains ambiguous. Germline V CDR1 and CDR2: SGDLS, YYNGEE. Deletions cut 0 bases from V and 1 base from J, with 7 bases between. The length of the CDR3 is 14 residues.

This chain links TRBV18 with TRBJ1-1; perhaps TRBD1 as D (6 bases). V was pared by 0 bases and J by 3 bases, with 11 bases between. The CDR3 has 15 amino acids. Germline V gene data show CDR1 as KGHSH and CDR2 as LQKENI. CDR3 amino acids: CASSPPSKGDTEAFF. CDR3 DNA sequence: TGTGCCAGCTCACCACCCTCGAAGGGGGACACTGAAGCTTTCTTT. Supplemented by reference TRBV18 and TRBJ1-1, the full variable domain reads NAGVMQNPRHLVRRRGQEARLRCSPMKGHSHVYWYRQLPEEGLKFMVYLQKENIIDESGMPKERFSAEFPKEGPSILRIQQVVRGDSAAYFCASSPPSKGDTEAFFGQGTRLTVV.

The chain joins TRBV6-2 or TRBV6-3 to TRBJ2-1; 9 positions match TRBD2. This CDR3 is 16 amino acids long. V lost 6 bases, J lost 6 bases, and 12 bases stayed unmatched. Germline CDR1 MNHEY, CDR2 SVGEGT. The chain's CDR3 is CASSPDSGSRVNEQFF. The CDR3 nucleotides are TGTGCCAGCAGCCCTGATAGCGGGAGTAGGGTCAATGAGCAGTTCTTC.

The count of this clone is one. The CDR3 loop reads CASSLQRPTGLLKGETQYF. The CDR3 nucleotides read TGCGCCAGCAGCTTGCAGAGGCCTACGGGACTATTAAAGGGCGAGACCCAGTACTTC. V gene TRBV5-1 combines with J gene TRBJ2-5; 7 positions agree with TRBD2. Germline assignment: CDR1 SGHRS and CDR2 YFSETQ. J gave up 5 bases and V 1 base, and 20 bases lay outside the gene matches. This CDR3 has 19 residues. Filled out from reference TRBV5-1 and TRBJ2-5, the complete variable domain reads KAGVTQTPRYLIKTRGQQVTLSCSPISGHRSVSWYQQTPGQGLQFLFEYFSETQRNKGNFPGRFSGRQFSNSRSEMNVSTLELGDSALYLCASSLQRPTGLLKGETQYFGPGTRLLVL.

The V gene is TRBV24-1, the J gene TRBJ1-1, with 8 bases lining up with TRBD1. CDR1 and CDR2 (germline): KGHDR, SFDVKD. V lost 4 bases and J lost 0; bases outside the gene matches: 15. The CDR3 loop spans 19 amino acids. The CDR3 coding sequence is TGTGCCACCAGTGACACTGTTACAGGGGGGACGAGCATGAACACTGAAGCTTTCTTT. Translated: CATSDTVTGGTSMNTEAFF.

The chain is built from TRBV4-3 and TRBJ2-2; the D gene is possibly TRBD1 (6 bases). CDR1 and CDR2 (germline): LGHNA, YSLEER. V lost 0 bases, J lost 5 bases, and 19 bases lay in between. The CDR3 is made up of 18 amino acids. The CDR3 is CASSQDYGRAGDTGELFF. The CDR3, as DNA: TGCGCCAGCAGCCAAGATTACGGACGGGCAGGGGATACCGGGGAGCTGTTTTTT.

Only one count was recorded for this clone. This chain links TRBV19 with TRBJ1-1; no clear D gene. Germline loops: CDR1 LNHDA, CDR2 SQIVND (reference sequence). V shed 1 base and J shed 3 bases, with 15 bases lying between them. The CDR3 length is 16 residues. CDR3 loop: CASSIAGGQVYTEAFF. CDR3 sequence (DNA): TGTGCCAGTAGTATAGCGGGAGGGCAGGTCTACACTGAAGCTTTCTTT.

The chain carries TRBV5-5 and TRBJ1-5, with D uncertain. The CDR3 extends over 15 amino acids. V was trimmed by 2 bases and J by 7 bases, leaving 16 bases between them. CDR1 and CDR2 (germline): SGHKS, YYEKEE (reference sequence). The CDR3 protein is CASSFEAGYGQPQHF. DNA of the CDR3: TGTGCCAGCAGCTTTGAGGCGGGGTACGGCCAGCCCCAGCATTTT.

The table lists this clone with a count of one. The chain employs TRBV29-1 and TRBJ2-5; TRBD2 is a possible D gene (6 bases). Germline values: CDR1 SQVTM, CDR2 ANQGSEA. V shed 7 bases and J shed 5 bases, with 26 bases lying between them. This CDR3 is 16 amino acids long. The CDR3 DNA is TGCAGCGGGAGGGGCTCTCGCTCTGAGGCTGGCGAGACCCAGTACTTC. This gives the protein CSGRGSRSEAGETQYF.

The chain couples TRBV4-3 to TRBJ1-5; a possible D gene is TRBD1 (6 bases). The germline CDR1 and CDR2 sequences are LGHNA and YSLEER. Trimming took 1 base from V and 6 from J, leaving 10 bases between them. The CDR3 is 14 residues long. The CDR3 sequence: CASSQGGHSQPQHF. The CDR3 nucleotides are TGCGCCAGCAGCCAAGGGGGACACTCTCAGCCCCAGCATTTT.

V gene TRBV6-5 combines with J gene TRBJ2-1; TRBD1 matches at 8 bases. Germline assignment: CDR1 MNHEY and CDR2 SVGAGI. The CDR3 has 14 amino acids. J lost 9 bases, V lost 1 base, and 5 bases had no gene match. CDR3: CASSYLDREGEQFF. The CDR3 bases are TGTGCCAGCAGTTACTTGGACAGGGAAGGTGAGCAGTTCTTC.

The rearrangement joins TRBV12-3 or TRBV12-4 to TRBJ1-1; no firm D call. The CDR3 covers 13 residues. The V and J ends lost 1 base and 4 bases respectively, with 7 bases between them. Written as DNA, the CDR3 is TGTGCCAGCAGTTTAGTGGGGAGCACTGAAGCTTTCTTT. Protein product: CASSLVGSTEAFF.

The J gene is TRBJ2-5, the V gene TRBV7-2; D not resolved. V was pared by 0 bases and J by 2 bases, with 4 bases between. Germline V CDR1 and CDR2: SGHTA, FQGNSA. The CDR3 extends over 13 amino acids. The CDR3 nucleotides are TGTGCCAGCAGCTTAGCCCCACAAGAGACCCAGTACTTC. Amino acids: CASSLAPQETQYF.